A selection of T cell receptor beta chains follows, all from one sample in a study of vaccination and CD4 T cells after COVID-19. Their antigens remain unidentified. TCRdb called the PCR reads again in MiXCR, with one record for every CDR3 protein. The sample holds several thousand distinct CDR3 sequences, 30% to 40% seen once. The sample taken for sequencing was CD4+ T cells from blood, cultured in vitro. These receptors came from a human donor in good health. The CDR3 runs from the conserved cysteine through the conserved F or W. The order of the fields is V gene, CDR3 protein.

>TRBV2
CASSGVAGNTGELFF
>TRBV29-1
CSVKTGLSGEQYF
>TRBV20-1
CSARRDNYEQYF
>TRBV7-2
CASSPRTDSNYGYTF
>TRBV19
CASSRGTGGNTQYF
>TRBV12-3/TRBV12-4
CASSHGQRNEQYF
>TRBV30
CAWREKTADLLHF
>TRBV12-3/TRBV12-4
CASSLNSQGLHF
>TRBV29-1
CSVDTGTLNTEAFF
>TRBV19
CASSIRQLYGYTF
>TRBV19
CASSTRGEGVQPQHF
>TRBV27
CASSGAPVTGELFF
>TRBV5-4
CASSLVPGNGYTF
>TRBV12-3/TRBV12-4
CASRGTGNPPNYGYTF
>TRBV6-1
CASSADGWRAKNIQYF
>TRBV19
CASSLQGGNNSPLHF
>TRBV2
CASTGRSNQPQHF
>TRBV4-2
CASSQEGGRLSTEAFF
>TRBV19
CASSTRTSYQETQYF
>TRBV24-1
CATKGGVMNTEAFF
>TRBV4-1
CASRMGLAGNNEQFF
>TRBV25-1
CASSETGPSTGELFF
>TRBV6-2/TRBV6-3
CASSYLRKSTDTQYF
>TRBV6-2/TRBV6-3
CASSKLDRLNTEAFF
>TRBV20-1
CRPNGGRQLNTEAFF
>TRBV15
CASGAGDKHEQFF
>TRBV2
CATPRSGTKPDTQYF
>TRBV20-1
CSAERGDTQYF
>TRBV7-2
CASSRTRNTEAFF
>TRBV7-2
CASSLFGLAGYEQYF
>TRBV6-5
CASSYSGTAYEQYF